This is a list of T cell receptor beta chains from one sample in a study of blood T cell repertoires in COVID-19. Clones were read by immunoSEQ multiplex PCR, and TCRdb kept only the in-frame ones, dropping some. The repertoire holds 69,000 or so clones, with around 87% as singletons. Sequenced sample: peripheral blood. The receptor source for this set is a man aged 45-65 years with acute or convalescent COVID-19. CDR3s include the opening cysteine and the closing phenylalanine or tryptophan. Fields, in order: clone size, V gene, J gene, D gene, CDR3 protein, CDR3 DNA. A D gene is named only where the DNA matches it firmly. Clone size is stated in some rows and not others, as once, few, many or a class when expanded.

clone size: NA
V gene: TRBV5-6
J gene: TRBJ2-2
D gene: NA
CDR3 protein: CASSLGQGLRTGELFF
CDR3 DNA: TGTGCCAGCAGCTTGGGGCAGGGGTTGAGAACCGGGGAGCTGTTTTTT

clone size: NA
V gene: TRBV25-1
J gene: TRBJ2-7
D gene: TRBD2
CDR3 protein: CASRGLARKYF
CDR3 DNA: TGTGCCAGTCGGGGACTAGCGCGGAAGTACTTC

clone size: once
V gene: TRBV6-1
J gene: TRBJ2-3
D gene: NA
CDR3 protein: CASSATYQGGTDTQYF
CDR3 DNA: TGTGCCAGCAGTGCCACCTACCAAGGAGGCACAGATACGCAGTATTTT

clone size: once
V gene: TRBV19
J gene: TRBJ1-2
D gene: NA
CDR3 protein: CASSIGNRGDYGYTF
CDR3 DNA: TGTGCCAGTAGTATCGGTAACCGGGGGGACTATGGCTACACCTTC

clone size: NA
V gene: TRBV19
J gene: TRBJ1-1
D gene: NA
CDR3 protein: CASRNILGLNTEAFF
CDR3 DNA: TGTGCCAGTAGAAACATACTAGGCCTGAACACTGAAGCTTTCTTT

clone size: few
V gene: TRBV30
J gene: TRBJ2-1
D gene: TRBD2
CDR3 protein: CAWRTSGRSYPYNEQFF
CDR3 DNA: TGTGCCTGGAGGACTAGCGGGAGGAGTTACCCCTACAATGAGCAGTTCTTC

clone size: NA
V gene: TRBV6-5
J gene: TRBJ2-3
D gene: TRBD1
CDR3 protein: CASSWGQTTDTQYF
CDR3 DNA: TGTGCCAGCAGTTGGGGACAGACGACAGATACGCAGTATTTT

clone size: NA
V gene: TRBV7-8
J gene: TRBJ2-1
D gene: NA
CDR3 protein: CASSLGLSPNNEQFF
CDR3 DNA: TGTGCCAGCAGCCTGGGACTGAGCCCGAACAATGAGCAGTTCTTC

clone size: NA
V gene: TRBV21-1
J gene: TRBJ1-6
D gene: NA
CDR3 protein: CASSARDRVNSPLHF
CDR3 DNA: TGTGCCAGCAGTGCCCGGGACAGGGTAAATTCACCCCTCCACTTT

clone size: NA
V gene: TRBV27
J gene: TRBJ2-5
D gene: NA
CDR3 protein: CASSSRRGHQVGETQYF
CDR3 DNA: TGTGCCAGCAGTTCGAGGCGGGGCCATCAAGTGGGAGAGACCCAGTACTTC

clone size: NA
V gene: TRBV13
J gene: TRBJ2-3
D gene: NA
CDR3 protein: CASSPTRSHTDTQYF
CDR3 DNA: TGTGCCAGCAGCCCCACCAGGTCCCACACAGATACGCAGTATTTT

clone size: NA
V gene: TRBV5-4
J gene: TRBJ2-5
D gene: TRBD2
CDR3 protein: CASSPGLAGGEETQYF
CDR3 DNA: TGTGCCAGCAGCCCCGGACTAGCGGGAGGGGAGGAGACCCAGTACTTC